Below are 2 T cell receptor beta chains sequenced from a single sample in a study of cytomegalovirus exposure and HLA in healthy donors. Primers: 60 Vbeta forward and 13 Jbeta reverse. Clones were sequenced by immunoSEQ multiplex PCR, and TCRdb holds only the in-frame ones, with some missing. The table records under 200,000 clones, approximately 70% of them present only once. Sequenced sample: PBMCs. The receptor set was obtained from a woman aged 40 to 49 in good health and CMV-seropositive.

The chain recombines TRBV4-2 with TRBJ2-7; 8 nucleotides match TRBD2. Unmatched junction bases numbered 13, after V lost 6 bases and J lost 3 bases. Germline-derived CDR1 and CDR2 are LGHNA and YNFKEQ. This CDR3 is 16 amino acids long. The DNA for the CDR3 is TGTGCCAGCAGTCCTGAAGCGGGAGAAAGGGGCTACGAGCAGTACTTC. Translation: CASSPEAGERGYEQYF.

The chain couples TRBV2 to TRBJ2-5, with 11 bases identical to TRBD2. This CDR3 is 15 amino acids long. Per the germline V gene, CDR1 is SNHLY and CDR2 is FYNNEI. The V and J ends lost 6 bases and 5 bases, in that order; junction bases with no gene match: 8. This chain's CDR3 is CASSFLAGGGETQYF. The CDR3 DNA reads as TGTGCCAGCAGCTTTCTAGCGGGGGGCGGGGAGACCCAGTACTTC.